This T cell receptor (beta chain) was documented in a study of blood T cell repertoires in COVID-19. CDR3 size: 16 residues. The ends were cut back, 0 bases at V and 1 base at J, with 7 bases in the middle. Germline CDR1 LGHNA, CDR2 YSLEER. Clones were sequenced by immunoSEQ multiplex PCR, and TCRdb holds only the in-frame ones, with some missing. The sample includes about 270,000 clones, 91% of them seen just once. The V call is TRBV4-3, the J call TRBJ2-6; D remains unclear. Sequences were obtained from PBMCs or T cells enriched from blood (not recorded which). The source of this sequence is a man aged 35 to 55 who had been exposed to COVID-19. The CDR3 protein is CASSQDPPSGANVLTF. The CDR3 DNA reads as TGCGCCAGCAGCCAAGATCCCCCATCTGGGGCCAACGTCCTGACTTTC.